Listed below are T cell receptor beta chains from one sample, sequenced in a study of blood T cell repertoires in COVID-19. Sequencing used immunoSEQ multiplex PCR; TCRdb keeps in-frame clones, though not all of them. Of about 190,000 clones listed, approximately 84% are singletons. The sequenced sample consisted of PBMCs or T cells enriched from blood (not recorded which). The source of these receptors is a woman aged 25 to 39 who had recovered from COVID-19. Each CDR3 is given without its conserved first and last residue. Each record gives: D gene, V gene, CDR3 protein. The D gene is left open where the match is weak.

TRBD1	TRBV30	AWTVQGVHEQY
TRBD2	TRBV5-4	ASSSPTSGRAYEQY
TRBD1	TRBV18	ASSPLQGGQPQH
-	TRBV29-1	SVEDQAGAQH
-	TRBV18	ASSPVRGPTDTQY
-	TRBV7-9	ASSLLGGMNTEAF
-	TRBV13	ASSQTDRSGELF
-	TRBV5-1	ASSLGQGGNQPQH
-	TRBV19	ASSPGTLGNTIY
TRBD2	TRBV10-2	ASSAKVAGYNEQF
-	TRBV9	ASSPRRWTYNEQF
TRBD2	TRBV5-1	ASSLMPSGYEQY
TRBD1	TRBV7-8	ASSLGTGAYNSPLH
TRBD1	TRBV29-1	SVGGGQGWSGYT
TRBD1	TRBV30	ARNEQGSPSYEQY
TRBD1	TRBV5-5	ASSLVPGTGVLVDEKLF
-	TRBV24-1	ATSDHRDYQETQY
-	TRBV3-1/TRBV3-2	ASQGGGYEQY
-	TRBV5-4	ASTSGTTEQY
TRBD2	TRBV28	ASTGGGKNIQY
TRBD1	TRBV2	ATAPGQGSAGQPQH
-	TRBV5-1	ASSLFSGLEAF
-	TRBV24-1	ATSDSRRGFSYEQY
TRBD1	TRBV12-3/TRBV12-4	ASSGDRGPGAF
-	TRBV3-1/TRBV3-2	ASSQDAGRKDTQY
-	TRBV30	AWTLTSLGTGELF
-	TRBV28	ASRQGILNTEAF
-	TRBV7-9	ASSPVSNPGKGKEQF
-	TRBV7-9	ASSSSGGRTNEKLF
-	TRBV19	ASSWANTEAF
TRBD2	TRBV4-2	ASSQYGEGAPGEQF
TRBD2	TRBV5-1	ASRPFVAGAAHEQF
-	TRBV6-4	ASLNRLGRLGSGANVLT
TRBD2	TRBV27	ASSASPLTSGRANEQF
TRBD1	TRBV5-4	ASSLDGTGGNYGYT
TRBD1	TRBV7-2	ASSSNPGQNTDTQY
-	TRBV5-4	ASSLVGGGTEAF
-	TRBV12-3/TRBV12-4	ASSQTANTEAF
TRBD1	TRBV19	ASTVDRGTGNTIY
TRBD1	TRBV7-9	ASSAGTDRDTTNEKLF
-	TRBV9	ASSVGTLERETQY
TRBD1	TRBV3-1/TRBV3-2	ASTPQGAVFGTDTQY
-	TRBV5-1	ASSTLPRGRLSTDTQY
TRBD1	TRBV9	ASSIGPGQGGGTQY
TRBD2	TRBV29-1	SVESTSGVTLGELF
TRBD1	TRBV28	ASSLRQGANSPLH
TRBD2	TRBV18	ASSPTSSGIRLGTDTQY
-	TRBV28	ASTDGIPDTQY
TRBD2	TRBV5-1	ASSAGLALVTDTQY
-	TRBV5-5	ASSYGDLNTEAF
-	TRBV7-3	ASSSLLYEQY
TRBD1	TRBV24-1	ATSGQGKNIQY
-	TRBV20-1	SASLAGINEKLF